These 13 T cell receptor beta chains were all obtained from the same sample, sequenced in a study of response to subunit inactivated influenza vaccine. TCRdb independently ran MiXCR on the RT-PCR reads; one entry per CDR3 protein. This sample has 530,000 or so distinct CDR3 sequences; about an eighth occur once, and the top ten carry about a tenth. Sample: PBMCs from blood, taken on the day of vaccination. These TCRs come from a man aged 50 or older who received an inactivated influenza vaccine.

V gene TRBV15 combines with J gene TRBJ2-7; D gene ambiguous. Germline V gene lookup returns CDR1 LNHNV and CDR2 YYDKDF (reference sequence). The length of the CDR3 is 13 residues. Trimming took off 4 bases at V and 2 bases at J, with 9 bases between the two ends. The CDR3 protein is CATSMGHPYEQYF. The CDR3 DNA sequence: TGTGCCACCAGCATGGGTCATCCCTACGAGCAGTACTTC.

The chain uses TRBV29-1 and TRBJ2-3, with TRBD1 identical over 7 bases. Per the germline V gene, CDR1 is SQVTM and CDR2 is ANQGSEA. The CDR3 length is 15 residues. J lost 0 bases, V lost 7 bases, and 10 bases had no gene match. CDR3 coding DNA: TGCAGCGCTGATGCCGGACAGGCCAGCACAGATACGCAGTATTTT. Its translation: CSADAGQASTDTQYF.

The sample holds a few counts of this clonotype. V is TRBV7-9 and J is TRBJ2-2, with D perhaps matching TRBD1 or TRBD2 (5 bases each). V lost 4 bases and J lost 3, with 9 bases in between. The CDR3 spans 14 residues. CDR1 is SEHNR, CDR2 FQNEAQ, per germline (reference sequence). CDR3: CASSWGYYTGELFF. In nucleotides, the CDR3 is TGTGCCAGCAGCTGGGGGTATTACACCGGGGAGCTGTTTTTT. The full variable domain, its missing parts supplied by reference TRBV7-9 and TRBJ2-2, is DTGVSQNPRHKITKRGQNVTFRCDPISEHNRLYWYRQTLGQGPEFLTYFQNEAQLEKSRLLSDRFSAERPKGSFSTLEIQRTEQGDSAMYLCASSWGYYTGELFFGEGSRLTVL.

Regarding this clonotype: This may come from a read error, since a much larger clone is one base off. V is TRBV20-1 and J is TRBJ2-1; 8 bases fit TRBD2. The CDR3 is 14 amino acids. From germline, CDR1 is DFQATT and CDR2 SNEGSKA (reference sequence). This chain's CDR3 is CNARIAGKYNEQFF. CDR3 sequence (DNA): TGCAATGCTAGAATAGCGGGAAAATACAATGAGCAGTTCTTC.

The chain has TRBV14 and TRBJ1-1, with unresolved D. The CDR3 has 13 amino acids. CDR1 and CDR2 (germline): SGHDN, FVKESK. V lost 7 bases, J lost 1 base, and 10 bases lay in between. CDR3: CASNKAWNTEAFF. CDR3 DNA sequence: TGTGCCAGCAACAAAGCGTGGAACACTGAAGCTTTCTTT.

This clonotype was seen at least ten times. The chain joins TRBV28 to TRBJ2-7, with TRBD2 matching over 13 bases. The CDR3 runs 15 residues. The ends lost 3 bases at V and 2 bases at J; junction bases unmatched: 1. Germline CDR1 reads MDHEN; CDR2 reads SYDVKM. In DNA, the CDR3 is TGTGCCAGCAGTTTCGGACTAGCGGGGGCCTACGAGCAGTACTTC. As protein: CASSFGLAGAYEQYF.

This chain uses TRBV12-3 or TRBV12-4 with TRBJ2-3; no definite D call. V lost 5 bases and J lost 3, with 12 bases in between. The CDR3 loop spans 14 amino acids. The DNA for the CDR3 is TGTGCCAGCAGTGTGACGCCTGGTACAGATACGCAGTATTTT. Translation gives CASSVTPGTDTQYF.

This clonotype showed up just a few times. The chain carries TRBV7-8 and TRBJ2-3; D perhaps matches TRBD1 (6 bases). V lost 3 bases and J 6 bases, leaving 13 bases between the germline ends. Looked up from germline, CDR1 is SGHVS and CDR2 is FQNEAQ. CDR3 length: 14 residues. The CDR3 sequence: CASSFTHRDDTQYF. The CDR3 DNA is TGTGCCAGCAGCTTCACCCACAGGGATGATACGCAGTATTTT.

This clonotype has more than one count but fewer than ten. This rearrangement joins TRBV24-1 to TRBJ2-7; the match to TRBD2 covers 9 bases. With V trimmed by 0 bases and J by 0 bases, 8 bases remained unmatched. CDR1 and CDR2 (germline): KGHDR, SFDVKD. The CDR3 is made up of 18 amino acids. CDR3 nucleotide sequence: TGTGCCACCAGTGATTTGAGGGTAGCGGGAGTTTACTCCTACGAGCAGTACTTC. Translated: CATSDLRVAGVYSYEQYF.

The sample holds a few counts of this clonotype. The chain's CDR3 is CASSFPGAYSNQPQHF. CDR3 nucleotides: TGTGCCAGCAGTTTCCCAGGGGCGTATAGCAATCAGCCCCAGCATTTT. This sequence joins TRBV6-2 or TRBV6-3 and TRBJ1-5; a possible D gene is TRBD1 (6 bases). V lost 4 bases, J lost 0 bases, and 13 bases lay in between. The CDR3 spans 16 residues. Germline V lookup: CDR1 MNHEY, CDR2 SVGEGT.

This clonotype occurred many times. V usage is TRBV12-3 or TRBV12-4 and J usage is TRBJ2-3, with 11 nucleotides matching TRBD2. The junction had 11 bases not matched to a gene; V was cut back by 7 bases and J by 5 bases. The CDR3 contains 16 residues. The CDR3 reads CASTLWASGGLDTQYF. The CDR3 DNA is TGTGCCAGCACCCTTTGGGCTAGCGGGGGGTTAGATACGCAGTATTTT.

In its sample, this clonotype was seen many times. The chain carries TRBV20-1 and TRBJ2-1; TRBD1 agrees at 11 bases. The CDR3 spans 13 residues. The junction had 6 bases not matched to a gene; V was cut back by 6 bases and J by 8 bases. Germline V gene lookup returns CDR1 DFQATT and CDR2 SNEGSKA (reference sequence). CDR3 sequence: CSAGTGGVYEQFF. CDR3 DNA sequence: TGCAGTGCAGGGACAGGGGGGGTCTATGAGCAGTTCTTC.

This clonotype was seen a handful of times. This rearrangement joins TRBV28 to TRBJ2-1; 7 bases align to TRBD2. Germline V gives CDR1 MDHEN, CDR2 SYDVKM. The V and J ends lost 3 bases and 6 bases, in that order; junction bases with no gene match: 11. CDR3 length: 16 residues. Written as DNA, the CDR3 is TGTGCCAGCAGTTTCGGGTCTTTGGGGAGGGTCAATGAGCAGTTCTTC. Translated, it gives CASSFGSLGRVNEQFF.